These 24 T cell receptor beta chains were sequenced from one sample in a study of molecular identifiers for immune sequencing clone quantification. In TCRdb, the PCR reads were re-called with MiXCR into one record per CDR3 protein. Of roughly 320,000 distinct CDR3 sequences listed, 20% to 25% are singletons. Sequenced material: naive CD8+ T cells from blood, with Jurkat cell RNA spiked in. The subset: FACS-sorted CD8+CD4-CCR7+CD45RA+ naive T cells. These receptors came from a human donor in good health. Some libraries in this study had Jurkat cell RNA spiked in.

Note on this clonotype: One end of the junction fails to match germline, which may point to a read error. This chain uses TRBV6-5 with TRBJ1-5; the D is unclear. CDR1 is MNHEY, CDR2 SVGAGI, per germline. The CDR3 runs 14 residues. DNA of the CDR3: TGTGCCGGCAGTTACTCGATGGCAGACCAGCCCCAGCATTTT. Translation gives CAGSYSMADQPQHF.

The rearrangement uses TRBV7-9 and TRBJ2-5, with 10 bases lining up with TRBD2. Trimming took 1 base from V and 3 from J; bases not matched to a gene: 11. The CDR3 is 18 residues long. Looked up from germline, CDR1 is SEHNR and CDR2 is FQNEAQ (reference sequence). Written as DNA, the CDR3 is TGTGCCAGCAGCTTAGATCCTAGCGGGAGTCGACCCAAAGAGACCCAGTACTTC. Its protein product is CASSLDPSGSRPKETQYF.

Details on this clonotype: This may be a read error: a much more frequent sequence differs by one nucleotide. V gene TRBV30 combines with J gene TRBJ2-3; D might be TRBD2 (5 bases). The CDR3 runs to 15 residues. Germline V lookup: CDR1 GTSNPN, CDR2 SVGIG (reference sequence). V was cut by 1 base and J by 5 bases, with 16 bases left in between. CDR3: CAWSGLAFLVDTQYF. The CDR3 DNA reads TGTGCCTGGAGTGGGCTAGCTTTCCTAGTAGATACGCAGTATTTT.

The chain uses TRBV27 and TRBJ1-1; TRBD1 matches at 8 bases. V lost 3 bases and J lost 5; bases outside the gene matches: 2. Germline CDR1 and CDR2: MNHEY and SMNVEV (reference sequence). CDR3 length equals 13 residues. CDR3 bases: TGTGCCAGCAGTTTGGACAGGGATACTGAAGCTTTCTTT. Amino acid sequence: CASSLDRDTEAFF.

At least ten counts were recorded for this clonotype. V is TRBV7-6 and J is TRBJ2-3; 7 bases line up with TRBD1. There are 15 residues in the CDR3. In germline, CDR1 is SGHVS, CDR2 FNYEAQ. With 5 bases clipped from V and 1 base from J, the junction kept 6 bases outside the gene matches. CDR3 bases: TGTGCCAGCAGCGCCCGACAGGGTGGCACAGATACGCAGTATTTT. Its protein is CASSARQGGTDTQYF.

J is TRBJ2-7 and V is TRBV5-4, with 9 bases matching TRBD2. CDR1 is SGHNT, CDR2 YYREEE, per germline (reference sequence). This CDR3 region has 14 residues. V trimming: 4 bases; J trimming: 5 bases; junction bases outside the gene matches: 7. CDR3 in amino acids: CASSPGLATHEQYF. The CDR3 nucleotides read TGTGCCAGCAGCCCGGGACTAGCCACCCACGAGCAGTACTTC.

V gene TRBV30 combines with J gene TRBJ1-1; no clear D gene. Germline values: CDR1 GTSNPN, CDR2 SVGIG (reference sequence). V was clipped by 0 bases and J by 5 bases, with 10 bases between them. The CDR3 runs 13 residues. The CDR3 sequence is CAWSVMARTEAFF. In nucleotides, the CDR3 is TGTGCCTGGAGTGTAATGGCCCGAACTGAAGCTTTCTTT. The whole variable domain, filled in from reference TRBV30 and TRBJ1-1, reads SQTIHQWPATLVQPVGSPLSLECTVEGTSNPNLYWYRQAAGRGLQLLFYSVGIGQISSEVPQNLSASRPQDRQFILSSKKLLLSDSGFYLCAWSVMARTEAFFGQGTRLTVV.

The J gene is TRBJ2-7, the V gene TRBV27; 12 bases are shared with TRBD2. Germline V gene lookup returns CDR1 MNHEY and CDR2 SMNVEV (reference sequence). V trimming: 5 bases; J trimming: 6 bases; junction bases outside the gene matches: 11. This CDR3 is built from 16 residues. CDR3 DNA: TGTGCCAGCAGTCTAACGGGACTAGCGGGCCCCTGCGAGCAGTACTTC. This sequence encodes CASSLTGLAGPCEQYF.

There are many counts of this clonotype. This chain joins TRBV12-3 or TRBV12-4 and TRBJ1-1; tentative D call: TRBD1 (6 bases). The V end was cut by 5 bases, the J end by 4 bases, with 17 bases between. The CDR3 runs 15 residues. The CDR3 sequence: CASSPPGGGVTEAFF. The DNA for the CDR3 is TGTGCCAGCAGTCCACCGGGAGGGGGGGTCACTGAAGCTTTCTTT.

This clonotype occurred many times. The junction shows a germline mismatch at one end, possibly a read error. The gene calls are TRBV7-9 and TRBJ2-1, with D perhaps TRBD1 or TRBD2 (5 bases each). The CDR3 is made up of 10 amino acids. Germline V lookup: CDR1 SEHNR, CDR2 FQNEAQ (reference sequence). This chain's CDR3 is CASSRGTAYF. The CDR3 DNA reads as TGTGCCAGCAGCCGTGGGACGGCTTACTTC.

In this sample, this clonotype turned up many times. The chain is built from TRBV14 and TRBJ2-7; no definite D call. Trimming cost V 0 bases and J 8 bases, with 8 bases left between them. The CDR3 length is 12 residues. Germline loops: CDR1 SGHDN, CDR2 FVKESK. CDR3 coding DNA: TGTGCCAGCAGCCAAGATCGAGTACAGCAGTACTTC. Encoded protein: CASSQDRVQQYF.

This clonotype was seen ten or more times. The J gene is TRBJ1-1, the V gene TRBV4-1; D possibly corresponds to TRBD1 (6 bases). Germline V gene data show CDR1 as MGHRA and CDR2 as YSYEKL. The CDR3 runs 13 residues. Trimming removed 6 bases at V and 7 bases at J, with 15 bases between. CDR3 bases: TGCGCCAGCAGTCTAAACCGGGACAATGAAGCTTTCTTT. Its protein is CASSLNRDNEAFF.

At least ten counts were recorded for this clonotype. The chain recombines TRBV20-1 with TRBJ1-6; no clear D. Trimming removed 1 base from V and 7 bases from J, with 11 bases in between. Per the germline V gene, CDR1 is DFQATT and CDR2 is SNEGSKA (reference sequence). This CDR3 is 14 amino acids long. Here the CDR3 reads CSARGVPENSPLHF. The CDR3 bases are TGCAGTGCTAGAGGGGTGCCCGAAAATTCACCCCTCCACTTT.

This clonotype was seen many times. CDR3 nucleotide sequence: TGCGCCAGCAGCCATCCGGGACAGGGGTTTCCTGAAGCTTTCTTT. This gives the protein CASSHPGQGFPEAFF. The chain employs TRBV4-1 and TRBJ1-1, with 10 bases fitting TRBD1. Germline CDR1 and CDR2: MGHRA and YSYEKL. The CDR3 extends over 15 amino acids. Trimming removed 3 bases from V and 6 bases from J; junction bases left unmatched: 7.

The rearrangement links TRBV11-3 to TRBJ2-3; 16 bases fit TRBD2. The junction had 4 bases not matched to a gene; V was cut back by 5 bases and J by 5 bases. This CDR3 is built from 16 residues. Germline V gene sequence: CDR1 SGHNT, CDR2 YENEEA. CDR3 region: CASSLGTSGGVDTQYF. DNA for the CDR3: TGTGCCAGCAGCCTTGGGACTAGCGGGGGGGTAGATACGCAGTATTTT. The entire variable domain, with the rest obtained from reference TRBV11-3 and TRBJ2-3, is as follows: EAGVVQSPRYKIIEKKQPVAFWCNPISGHNTLYWYLQNLGQGPELLIRYENEEAVDDSQLPKDRFSAERLKGVDSTLKIQPAELGDSAVYLCASSLGTSGGVDTQYFGPGTRLTVL.

The table lists this clonotype with a few counts. CDR3 in DNA: TGTGCCAGCAGCAAAGGACGGACGAGTGAAGCTTTCTTT. Residues: CASSKGRTSEAFF. The V and J genes are TRBV11-3 and TRBJ1-1; D gene ambiguous. Germline CDR1 and CDR2: SGHNT and YENEEA. The V and J ends lost 5 bases and 7 bases respectively, with 14 bases between them. This CDR3 has 13 amino acids.

Concerning this clonotype itself: This may stem from a read error, because a much larger clone lies one nucleotide away. The chain recombines TRBV15 with TRBJ2-7, with D perhaps matching TRBD1 (6 bases). Germline CDR1 reads LNHNV; CDR2 reads YYDKDF (reference sequence). The CDR3 covers 14 residues. V lost 3 bases and J lost 2, with 11 bases in between. DNA of the CDR3: TGTGCCACCAGCAGCCGCAGGGGTACCTACGAGCAGTACTTC. The encoded protein is CATSSRRGTYEQYF.

The chain has TRBV27 and TRBJ2-3, with D possibly matching TRBD2 (6 bases). Germline CDR1 MNHEY, CDR2 SMNVEV (reference sequence). This CDR3 region has 17 residues. Between the trimmed V and J ends, which lost 5 bases and 1 base, there was a span of 19 bases. The CDR3: CASSPLSVSGGTDTQYF. For the CDR3, the DNA is TGTGCCAGCAGTCCTCTTAGCGTTAGCGGCGGCACAGATACGCAGTATTTT.

This clonotype was observed a few times. The gene calls are TRBV3-1 and TRBJ1-2; TRBD1 agrees at 10 bases. CDR1 and CDR2 from the germline V gene are LGHDT and YNNKEL (reference sequence). This CDR3 contains 16 residues. With 0 bases clipped from V and 4 bases from J, the junction kept 5 bases outside the gene matches. The chain's CDR3 is CASSQDRTGGTYGYTF. The CDR3 DNA follows: TGTGCCAGCAGCCAAGATCGGACAGGGGGTACCTATGGCTACACCTTC.

This clonotype occurred many times. The rearrangement joins TRBV24-1 to TRBJ2-5, with TRBD1 matching over 7 bases. CDR3 length equals 15 residues. V dropped 4 bases and J dropped 3; count of bases not matched to a gene: 7. Looked up from germline, CDR1 is KGHDR and CDR2 is SFDVKD. CDR3 in DNA: TGTGCCACCAGTGAGTCGGGACAGCGAGAAGAGACCCAGTACTTC. This sequence encodes CATSESGQREETQYF.

A note on this clonotype: A read error may be the cause here, since a much bigger clone is one base away. The chain links TRBV20-1 to TRBJ1-1; D is unresolved. The CDR3 loop spans 13 amino acids. Germline V gene sequence: CDR1 DFQATT, CDR2 SNEGSKA (reference sequence). DNA of the CDR3: TGCAGTGCTAGAATCGCCATGAACACTGAAGCTCTCTTT. Translating gives CSARIAMNTEALF.

This clonotype has at least ten counts. This chain joins TRBV7-8 and TRBJ1-5; TRBD1 matches at 9 bases. The germline gives CDR1 SGHVS, CDR2 FQNEAQ. Trimming at V came to 5 bases and at J to 5 bases, leaving 7 bases not matched to a gene. This CDR3 contains 15 residues. The CDR3 sequence: CASSPIGQGHQPQHF. CDR3 bases: TGTGCCAGCAGCCCAATCGGACAGGGGCATCAGCCCCAGCATTTT.

This clonotype was counted once. At one boundary the junction diverges from the germline segment, which might be a read error. V gene TRBV9 combines with J gene TRBJ2-7; TRBD2 is a possible D gene (5 bases). The CDR3 contains 14 residues. CDR1 is SGDLS, CDR2 YYNGEE, per germline. The CDR3 DNA is TGTGTCAGCAGCCCAGGACTGGCCTCCTACGAGCAGTACTTC. Amino acids: CVSSPGLASYEQYF.

In regard to this clonotype: This clone may be a read error of a much larger clone one base away. This chain connects TRBV7-6 to TRBJ2-7; TRBD1 agrees at 8 bases. Germline CDR1 reads SGHVS; CDR2 reads FNYEAQ. The J segment lost 6 bases and the V segment lost 4 bases, leaving 14 bases of the junction unmatched. The CDR3 sequence is 16 residues long. The CDR3 sequence is CASSSGLETGVGEQYF. CDR3 nucleotides: TGTGCCAGCAGCTCAGGTCTGGAGACAGGGGTGGGCGAGCAGTACTTC.